This T cell receptor (beta chain) is from a study of response to subunit inactivated influenza vaccine. TCRdb reprocessed the RT-PCR reads via MiXCR and lists one record per CDR3 protein. The sample consists of more than 200,000 distinct CDR3 sequences, 12% of them appearing once. V lost 4 bases and J lost 8, with 16 bases in between. This CDR3 has 14 amino acids. Germline CDR1 is MDHEN and CDR2 is SYDVKM. The genes are TRBV28 and TRBJ2-3; TRBD2 might be the D (6 bases). The receptor was isolated from a man in his fifties who received an inactivated influenza vaccine. This specimen consisted of non-naive T cells sorted from PBMCs, obtained less than 15 days before vaccination. The CDR3 loop reads CASSSGTAPSTQYF. As DNA, the CDR3 is TGTGCCAGCAGTTCGGGGACTGCTCCAAGTACGCAGTATTTT.